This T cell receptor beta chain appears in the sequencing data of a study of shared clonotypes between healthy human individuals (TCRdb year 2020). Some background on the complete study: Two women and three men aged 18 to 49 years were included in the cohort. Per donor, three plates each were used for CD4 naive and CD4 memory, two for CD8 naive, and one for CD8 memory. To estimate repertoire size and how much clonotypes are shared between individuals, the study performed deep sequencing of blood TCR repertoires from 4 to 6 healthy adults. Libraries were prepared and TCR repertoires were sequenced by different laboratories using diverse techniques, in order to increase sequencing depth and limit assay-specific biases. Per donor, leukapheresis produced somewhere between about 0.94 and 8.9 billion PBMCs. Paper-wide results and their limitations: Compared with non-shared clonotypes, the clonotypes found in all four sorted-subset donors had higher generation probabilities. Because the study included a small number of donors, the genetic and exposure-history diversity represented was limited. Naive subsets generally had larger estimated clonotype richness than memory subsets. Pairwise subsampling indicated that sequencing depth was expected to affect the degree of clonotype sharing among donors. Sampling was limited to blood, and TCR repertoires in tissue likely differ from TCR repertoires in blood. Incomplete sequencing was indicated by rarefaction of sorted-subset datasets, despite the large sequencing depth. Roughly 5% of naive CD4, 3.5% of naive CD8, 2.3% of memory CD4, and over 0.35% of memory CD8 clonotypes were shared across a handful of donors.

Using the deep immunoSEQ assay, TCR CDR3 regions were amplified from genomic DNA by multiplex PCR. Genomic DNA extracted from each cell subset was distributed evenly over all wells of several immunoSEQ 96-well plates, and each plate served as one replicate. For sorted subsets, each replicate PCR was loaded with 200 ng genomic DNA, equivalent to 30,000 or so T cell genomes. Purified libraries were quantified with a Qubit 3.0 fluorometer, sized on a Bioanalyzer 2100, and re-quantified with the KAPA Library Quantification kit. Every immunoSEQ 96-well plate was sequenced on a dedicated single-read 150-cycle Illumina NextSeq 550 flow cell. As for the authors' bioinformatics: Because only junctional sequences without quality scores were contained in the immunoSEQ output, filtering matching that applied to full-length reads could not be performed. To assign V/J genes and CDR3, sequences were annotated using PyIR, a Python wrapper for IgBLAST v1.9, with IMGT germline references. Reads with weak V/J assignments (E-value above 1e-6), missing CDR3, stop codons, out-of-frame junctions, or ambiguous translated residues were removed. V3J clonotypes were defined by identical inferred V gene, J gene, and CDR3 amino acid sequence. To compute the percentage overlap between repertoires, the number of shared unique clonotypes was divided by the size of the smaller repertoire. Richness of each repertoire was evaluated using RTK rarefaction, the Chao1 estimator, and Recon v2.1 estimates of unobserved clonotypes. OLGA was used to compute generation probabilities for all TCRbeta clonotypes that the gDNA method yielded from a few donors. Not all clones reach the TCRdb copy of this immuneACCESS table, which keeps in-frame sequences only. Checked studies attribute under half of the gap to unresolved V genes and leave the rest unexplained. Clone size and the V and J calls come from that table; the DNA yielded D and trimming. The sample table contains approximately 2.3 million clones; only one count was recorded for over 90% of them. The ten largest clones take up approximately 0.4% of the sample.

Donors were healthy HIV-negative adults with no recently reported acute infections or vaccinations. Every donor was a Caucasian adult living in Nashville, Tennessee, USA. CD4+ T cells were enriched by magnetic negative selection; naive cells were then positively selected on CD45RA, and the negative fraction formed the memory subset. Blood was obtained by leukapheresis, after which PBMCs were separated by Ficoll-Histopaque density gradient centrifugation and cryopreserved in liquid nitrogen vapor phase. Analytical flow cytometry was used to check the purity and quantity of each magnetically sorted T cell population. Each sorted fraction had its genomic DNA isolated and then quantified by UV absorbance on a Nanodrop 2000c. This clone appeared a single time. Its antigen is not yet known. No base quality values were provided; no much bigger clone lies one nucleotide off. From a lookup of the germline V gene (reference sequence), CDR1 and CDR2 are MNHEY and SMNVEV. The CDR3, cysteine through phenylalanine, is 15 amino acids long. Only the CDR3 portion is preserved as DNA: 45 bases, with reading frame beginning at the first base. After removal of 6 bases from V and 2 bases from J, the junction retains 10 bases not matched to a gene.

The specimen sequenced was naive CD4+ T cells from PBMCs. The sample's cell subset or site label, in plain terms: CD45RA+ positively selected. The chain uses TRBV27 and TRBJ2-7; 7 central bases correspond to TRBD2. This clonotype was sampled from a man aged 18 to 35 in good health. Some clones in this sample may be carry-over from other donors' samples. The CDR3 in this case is CASRGPSGPTYEQYF. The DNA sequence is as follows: TGTGCCAGCAGAGGCCCTAGCGGCCCCACCTACGAGCAGTACTTC.